This T cell receptor (delta chain) derives from a study of gamma delta lymphoproliferative disorders and STAT genes (dated by TCRdb to the late 2010s). Regarding the complete study: The LymphoTrack Dx TCRG Assay was used to build gamma-chain libraries from a minimum of 50 ng of genomic DNA. Because no corresponding Invivoscribe delta assay was available, delta-chain libraries were prepared according to the EuroClonality-NGS working group standard operating procedure. The study profiled TCR gamma and delta CDR3 repertoires by deep sequencing in Tgammadelta lymphoproliferative disease patients and healthy controls, within a larger immunophenotypic and STAT-mutation study. To confirm results, a couple of gamma-chain samples and all delta-chain samples were sequenced twice.

Results the study describes overall, beyond this receptor: In whole-repertoire clustering, patient gamma repertoires grouped separately from healthy controls, whereas delta repertoires showed no separation between groups. According to the authors, NGS specificity may be reduced at low frequencies, so whether leukemic clones are public or private needs confirmation. Leukemic cells were skewed toward terminal effectors, whereas control T cells likely spanned varied maturation stages, a difference potentially limiting comparisons between patients and controls. Almost every major gamma and delta clonotype in patients was public, meaning shared with at least one healthy donor, and only two gamma clonotypes were private to disease.

In both library preparation methods, multiplex PCR was run with primers aimed at the conserved V and J regions of the TCR genes. The amplicons were purified, pooled and then sequenced on an Illumina MiSeq platform. The paper's data handling went like this. V(D)J alignment, clonotype assembly and translation were performed with MiXCR, whereas functionality assessment and CDR3 repertoire analyses were performed with VDJtools. CDR3 was defined according to IMGT, and analyses were limited to productive sequences using functional genes, with ORF genes and pseudogenes excluded. A custom Python script was used to look across all patients and controls for identical amino acid CDR3s belonging to major clonotypes, meaning those with a frequency of >=5%. Clonotype frequencies in patients versus controls were compared with a one-sided non-parametric Wilcoxon test. After TCRdb called clones again from the public reads with CATT, rows with identical DNA were merged. The V and J calls and clone size come from TCRdb's table, not from the authors' own analysis. The sample data list some 1,000 delta-chain clones, and 1.3% to 1.5% of these were observed just once. The ten largest clones capture 76% of the sample.

The CDR3 has 22 amino acids, counting the end cysteine and phenylalanine. Solely the CDR3 DNA is kept, with 66 bases framed from the first base. Based on the germline V gene, the CDR1 and CDR2 sequences are TSWWSYY and QGS. V and J are truncated by 2 bases and 0 bases respectively, leaving an intervening sequence of 31 bases. For both patients and controls, peripheral blood mononuclear cells were isolated, and the genomic DNA from these cells was used for TCR sequencing. As controls, approximately 23 healthy adult blood donors (median age 64 years; roughly twelve males and 11 females) were included and were matched to patients for age and sex. Concerning this clone itself: Its cognate antigen has yet to be identified. A far larger clone lies a single base away; this is likely a read error.

Sequencing was done on a sample of blood. The rearranged segments are TRDV1 and TRDJ1; the D gene is perhaps TRDD3, on 6 matching bases. The sequence was collected from a human donor in good health. The CDR3 in this case is CALGEKKRVHSRLGRYTDKLIF. The sequenced DNA: TGTGCTCTTGGGGAAAAGAAAAGAGTCCACAGTAGGCTGGGGCGGTACACCGATAAACTCATCTTT.